This paragraph covers one T cell receptor (beta chain) sequence. The target antigen is unknown. Naive T cells were sorted: CD4+CD8-CD45RO-CD45RA+ for CD4+, CD8+CD4-CD45RA+CD27bright for CD8+. The data were taken from a study of healthy donors' naive CD4 and CD8 T cells. Study details: All functional IMGT TCR alpha variants were covered by new primers. Study outcomes and limitations: Negatively charged CDR3s marked CD8+ lineage; positively charged CDR3s marked CD4+ lineage.

The CDR3 totals 16 residues. Trimming cost V 0 bases and J 5 bases, with 16 bases left between them. Looked up from germline, CDR1 is MNHEY and CDR2 is SVGAGI. Starting from around 500 ng of total RNA, TCR libraries were made with linear amplification. TCRdb called the reads again in MiXCR, with one record for every CDR3 protein. The sample has approximately 180,000 distinct CDR3 sequences, over 60% seen once. V usage is TRBV6-5 and J usage is TRBJ2-5; no firm D call. Material: naive CD4+ and CD8+ T cells sorted from blood, pooled from several donors. This sequence originates from a pool of human donors in good health; the sample pools cells from several healthy donors. CDR3 sequence (DNA): TGTGCCAGCAGTTACTCCCGACCGCCCTTGGGGGAGACCCAGTACTTC. Translation gives CASSYSRPPLGETQYF.